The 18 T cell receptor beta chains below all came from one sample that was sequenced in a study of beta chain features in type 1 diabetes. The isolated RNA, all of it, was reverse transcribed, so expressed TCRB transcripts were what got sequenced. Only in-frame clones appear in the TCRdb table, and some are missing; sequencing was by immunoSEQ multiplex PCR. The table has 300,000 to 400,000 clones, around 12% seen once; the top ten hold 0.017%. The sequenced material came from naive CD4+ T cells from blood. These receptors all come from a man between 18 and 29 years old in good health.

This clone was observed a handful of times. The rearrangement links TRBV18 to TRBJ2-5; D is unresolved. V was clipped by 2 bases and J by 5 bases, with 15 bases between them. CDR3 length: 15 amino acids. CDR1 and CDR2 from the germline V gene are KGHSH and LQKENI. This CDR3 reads CASSPKNNNSETQYF. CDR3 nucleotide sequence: TGTGCCAGCTCACCAAAGAATAACAATTCCGAGACCCAGTACTTC.

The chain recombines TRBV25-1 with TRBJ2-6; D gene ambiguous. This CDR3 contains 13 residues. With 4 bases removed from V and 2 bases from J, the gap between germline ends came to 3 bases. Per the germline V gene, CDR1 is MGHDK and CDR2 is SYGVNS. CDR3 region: CASSVTGANVLTF. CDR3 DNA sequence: TGTGCCAGCAGTGTTACTGGGGCCAACGTCCTGACTTTC. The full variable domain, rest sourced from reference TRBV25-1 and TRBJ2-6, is EADIYQTPRYLVIGTGKKITLECSQTMGHDKMYWYQQDPGMELHLIHYSYGVNSTEKGDLSSESTVSRIRTEHFPLTLESARPSHTSQYLCASSVTGANVLTFGAGSRLTVL.

CDR3 residues: CASRPRGDRDNSPLHF. For the CDR3, the DNA is TGTGCCAGCAGACCGCGGGGGGATCGAGATAATTCACCCCTCCACTTT. The J gene is TRBJ1-6, the V gene TRBV7-2, with D tentatively TRBD1 (5 bases). Germline V gene data show CDR1 as SGHTA and CDR2 as FQGNSA. The CDR3 sequence is 16 residues long. V lost 6 bases to trimming and J lost 5 bases, with 17 bases between them.

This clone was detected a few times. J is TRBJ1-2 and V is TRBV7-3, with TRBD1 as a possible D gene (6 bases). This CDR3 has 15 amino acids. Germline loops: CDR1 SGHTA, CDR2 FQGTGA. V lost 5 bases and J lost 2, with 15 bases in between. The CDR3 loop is CASSPDRTANYGYTF. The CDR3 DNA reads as TGTGCCAGCAGCCCAGACCGGACAGCAAACTATGGCTACACCTTC.

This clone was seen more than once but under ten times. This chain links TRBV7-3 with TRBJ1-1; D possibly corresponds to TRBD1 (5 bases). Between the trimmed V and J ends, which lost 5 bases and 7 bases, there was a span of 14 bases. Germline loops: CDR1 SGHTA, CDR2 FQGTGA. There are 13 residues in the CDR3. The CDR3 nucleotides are TGTGCCAGCAGCCTTTCGGGGGGAAGTGAAGCTTTCTTT. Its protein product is CASSLSGGSEAFF.

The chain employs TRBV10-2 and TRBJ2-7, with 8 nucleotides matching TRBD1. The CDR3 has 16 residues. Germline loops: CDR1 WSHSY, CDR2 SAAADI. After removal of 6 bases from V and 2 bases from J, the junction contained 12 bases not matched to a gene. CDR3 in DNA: TGCGCCAGCAGGAGCAGGACAGGGATCGGAGCCTACGAGCAGTACTTC. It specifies CASRSRTGIGAYEQYF.

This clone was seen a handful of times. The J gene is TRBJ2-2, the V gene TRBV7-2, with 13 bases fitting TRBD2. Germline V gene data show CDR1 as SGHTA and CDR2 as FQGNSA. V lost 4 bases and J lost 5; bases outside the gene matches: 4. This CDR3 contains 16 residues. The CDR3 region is CASSWTSGGDTGELFF. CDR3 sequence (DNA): TGTGCCAGCAGCTGGACTAGCGGGGGAGATACCGGGGAGCTGTTTTTT.

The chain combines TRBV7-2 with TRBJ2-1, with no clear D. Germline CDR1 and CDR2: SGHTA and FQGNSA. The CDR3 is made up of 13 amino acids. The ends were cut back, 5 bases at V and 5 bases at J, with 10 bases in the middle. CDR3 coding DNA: TGTGCCAGCAGCACCTTTACAGACAATGAGCAGTTCTTC. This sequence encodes CASSTFTDNEQFF.

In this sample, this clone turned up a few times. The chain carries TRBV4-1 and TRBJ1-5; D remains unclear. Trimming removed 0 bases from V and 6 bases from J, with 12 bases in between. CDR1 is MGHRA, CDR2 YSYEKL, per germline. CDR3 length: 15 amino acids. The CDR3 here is CASSQESQYLQPQHF. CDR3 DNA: TGCGCCAGCAGCCAAGAATCGCAGTACCTTCAGCCCCAGCATTTT.

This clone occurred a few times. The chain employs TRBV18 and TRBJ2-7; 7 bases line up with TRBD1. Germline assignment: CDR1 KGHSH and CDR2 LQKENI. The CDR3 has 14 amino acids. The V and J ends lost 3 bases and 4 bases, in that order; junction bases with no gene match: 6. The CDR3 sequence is CASSPTTQGYEQYF. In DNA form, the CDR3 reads TGTGCCAGCTCACCCACCACACAGGGGTACGAGCAGTACTTC.

The CDR3 DNA follows: TGTGCCAGCAGCTTTCATGGCAGTTCCTACGAGCAGTACTTC. Its translation is CASSFHGSSYEQYF. The chain combines TRBV7-2 with TRBJ2-7, with unresolved D. This CDR3 comprises 14 residues. Trimming removed 3 bases from V and 1 base from J, with 10 bases in between. CDR1 is SGHTA, CDR2 FQGNSA, per germline.

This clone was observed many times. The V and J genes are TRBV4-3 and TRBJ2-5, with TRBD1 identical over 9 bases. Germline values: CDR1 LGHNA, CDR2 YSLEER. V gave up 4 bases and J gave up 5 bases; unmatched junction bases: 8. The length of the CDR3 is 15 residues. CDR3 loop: CASSPTGQGGETQYF. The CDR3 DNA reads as TGCGCCAGCAGCCCAACGGGACAGGGAGGGGAGACCCAGTACTTC.

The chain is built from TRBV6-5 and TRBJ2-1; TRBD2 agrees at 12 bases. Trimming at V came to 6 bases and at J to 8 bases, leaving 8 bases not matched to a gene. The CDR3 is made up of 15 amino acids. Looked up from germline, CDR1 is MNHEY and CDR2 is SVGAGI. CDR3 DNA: TGTGCCAGCAGCTCCGGACTAGCGGGAAGAGATGAGCAGTTCTTC. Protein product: CASSSGLAGRDEQFF.

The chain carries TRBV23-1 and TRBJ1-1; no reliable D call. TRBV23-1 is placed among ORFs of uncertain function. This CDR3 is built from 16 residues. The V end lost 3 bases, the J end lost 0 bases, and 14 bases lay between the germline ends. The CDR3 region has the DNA TGCGCCAGCAGTCACAACACCGAGGGTGTGAACACTGAAGCTTTCTTT. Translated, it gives CASSHNTEGVNTEAFF.

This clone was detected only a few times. CDR3 in DNA: TGTGCCAGCAGCCCCCGGGACACCTCGAACACCGGGGAGCTGTTTTTT. Its translation: CASSPRDTSNTGELFF. The chain links TRBV7-3 to TRBJ2-2; tentatively, D is TRBD1 (6 bases). The CDR3 consists of 16 residues. The V gene's germline CDR1 is SGHTA and CDR2 FQGTGA. Trimming cost V 5 bases and J 0 bases, with 13 bases left between them.

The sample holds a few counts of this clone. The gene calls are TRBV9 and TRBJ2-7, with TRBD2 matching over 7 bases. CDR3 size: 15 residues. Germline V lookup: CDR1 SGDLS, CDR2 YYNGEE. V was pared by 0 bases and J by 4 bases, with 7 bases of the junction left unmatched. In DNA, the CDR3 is TGTGCCAGCAGCGTAGACCCTAGCGGCACGTACGAGCAGTACTTC. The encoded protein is CASSVDPSGTYEQYF. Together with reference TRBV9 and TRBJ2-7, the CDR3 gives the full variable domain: DSGVTQTPKHLITATGQRVTLRCSPRSGDLSVYWYQQSLDQGLQFLIQYYNGEERAKGNILERFSAQQFPDLHSELNLSSLELGDSALYFCASSVDPSGTYEQYFGPGTRLTVT.

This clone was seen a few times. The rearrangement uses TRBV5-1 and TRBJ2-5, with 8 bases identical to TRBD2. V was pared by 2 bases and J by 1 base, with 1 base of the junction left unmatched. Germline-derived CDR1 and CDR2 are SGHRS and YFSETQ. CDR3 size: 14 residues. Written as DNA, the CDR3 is TGCGCCAGCAGCTTCACTAGCGGCCAAGAGACCCAGTACTTC. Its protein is CASSFTSGQETQYF.

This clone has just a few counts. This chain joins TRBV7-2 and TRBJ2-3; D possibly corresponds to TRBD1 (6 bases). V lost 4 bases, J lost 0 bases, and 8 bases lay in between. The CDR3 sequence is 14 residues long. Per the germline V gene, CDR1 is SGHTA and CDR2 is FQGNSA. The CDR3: CASSYRVSTDTQYF. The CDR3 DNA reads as TGTGCCAGCAGCTACAGGGTTAGCACAGATACGCAGTATTTT.